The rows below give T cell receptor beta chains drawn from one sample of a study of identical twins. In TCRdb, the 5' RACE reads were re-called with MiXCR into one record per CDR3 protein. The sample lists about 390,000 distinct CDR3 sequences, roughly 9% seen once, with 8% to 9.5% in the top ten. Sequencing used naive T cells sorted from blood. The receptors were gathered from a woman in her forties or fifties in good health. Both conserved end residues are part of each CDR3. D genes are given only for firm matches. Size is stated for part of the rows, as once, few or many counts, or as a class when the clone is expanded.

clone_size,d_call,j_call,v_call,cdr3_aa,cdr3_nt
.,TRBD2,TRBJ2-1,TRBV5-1,CASSLQRDFSYNEQFF,TGCGCCAGCAGCCTCCAGCGGGACTTCTCCTACAATGAGCAGTTCTTC
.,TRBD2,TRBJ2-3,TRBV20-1,CSATQGLAVTDTQYF,TGCAGTGCCACCCAAGGACTAGCAGTAACAGATACGCAGTATTTT
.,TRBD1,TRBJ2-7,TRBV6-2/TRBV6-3,CASNRQGTSYEQYF,TGTGCCAGCAATCGACAGGGAACTTCCTACGAGCAGTACTTC
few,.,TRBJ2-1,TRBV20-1,CSASGTSYNEQFF,TGCAGTGCTAGTGGGACCAGTTACAATGAGCAGTTCTTC
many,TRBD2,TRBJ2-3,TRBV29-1,CSGLAGDTQYF,TGCAGCGGTCTAGCGGGCGATACGCAGTATTTT
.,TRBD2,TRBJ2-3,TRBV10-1,CASSRGGTGRDTQYF,TGCGCCAGCTCGCGGGGGGGCACAGGCCGGGATACGCAGTATTTT
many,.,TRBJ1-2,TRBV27,CASSLLAGPAGYTF,TGTGCCAGCAGTTTATTAGCAGGGCCGGCGGGCTACACCTTC
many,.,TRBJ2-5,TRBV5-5,CASSLVPGRETQYF,TGTGCCAGCAGCTTGGTACCAGGGAGAGAGACCCAGTACTTC
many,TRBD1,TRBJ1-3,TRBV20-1,CSARERDRYRNTIYF,TGCAGTGCTAGGGAAAGGGACAGGTATCGAAACACCATATATTTT
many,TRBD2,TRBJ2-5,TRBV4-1,CASSQDPAGVWETQYF,TGCGCCAGCAGCCAAGATCCAGCGGGGGTCTGGGAGACCCAGTACTTC
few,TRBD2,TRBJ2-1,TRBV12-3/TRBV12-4,CASSRTPSGRAWNEQFF,TGTGCCAGCAGCAGGACCCCTAGCGGGAGGGCCTGGAATGAGCAGTTCTTC
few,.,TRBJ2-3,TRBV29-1,CSVERRQGMGNTQYF,TGCAGCGTGGAGAGGAGGCAGGGAATGGGAAATACGCAGTATTTT
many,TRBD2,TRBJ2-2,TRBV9,CASSEREGSTGELFF,TGTGCCAGCAGTGAGCGGGAGGGTAGCACCGGGGAGCTGTTTTTT
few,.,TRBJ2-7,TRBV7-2,CASSLSPGEGQYF,TGTGCCAGCAGCTTAAGTCCAGGGGAAGGGCAGTACTTC
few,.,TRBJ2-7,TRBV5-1,CASSPSGGRLYTYEQYF,TGCGCCAGCAGCCCCTCGGGGGGCAGGCTCTACACCTACGAGCAGTACTTC
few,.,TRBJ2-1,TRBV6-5,CASSPGPTGARNEQFF,TGTGCCAGCAGCCCCGGGCCTACGGGAGCTCGGAATGAGCAGTTCTTC
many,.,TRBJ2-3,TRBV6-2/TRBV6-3,CASRERSSTDTQYF,TGTGCCAGCCGGGAGAGGTCTAGCACAGATACGCAGTATTTT
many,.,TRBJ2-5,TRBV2,CASTRRGETQYF,TGTGCCAGCACTCGAAGGGGGGAGACCCAGTACTTC
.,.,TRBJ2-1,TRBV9,CASSASESSYNEQFF,TGTGCCAGCAGCGCTAGCGAGAGCTCCTACAATGAGCAGTTCTTC
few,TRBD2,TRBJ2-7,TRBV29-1,CSVEFSGTPYEQYF,TGCAGCGTTGAATTTAGCGGGACACCTTACGAGCAGTACTTC
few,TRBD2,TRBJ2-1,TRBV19,CASSSRGLAGNNEQFF,TGTGCCAGTAGTAGTAGGGGCCTAGCGGGGAACAATGAGCAGTTCTTC
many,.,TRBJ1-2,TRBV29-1,CSYNKNYGYTF,TGCAGCTATAACAAGAACTATGGCTACACCTTC
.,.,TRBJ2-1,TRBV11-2,CASSSRNGGWNEQFF,TGTGCCAGCAGCTCAAGAAATGGGGGTTGGAATGAGCAGTTCTTC
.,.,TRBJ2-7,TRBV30,CAWKGDEQYF,TGTGCCTGGAAGGGTGACGAGCAGTACTTC